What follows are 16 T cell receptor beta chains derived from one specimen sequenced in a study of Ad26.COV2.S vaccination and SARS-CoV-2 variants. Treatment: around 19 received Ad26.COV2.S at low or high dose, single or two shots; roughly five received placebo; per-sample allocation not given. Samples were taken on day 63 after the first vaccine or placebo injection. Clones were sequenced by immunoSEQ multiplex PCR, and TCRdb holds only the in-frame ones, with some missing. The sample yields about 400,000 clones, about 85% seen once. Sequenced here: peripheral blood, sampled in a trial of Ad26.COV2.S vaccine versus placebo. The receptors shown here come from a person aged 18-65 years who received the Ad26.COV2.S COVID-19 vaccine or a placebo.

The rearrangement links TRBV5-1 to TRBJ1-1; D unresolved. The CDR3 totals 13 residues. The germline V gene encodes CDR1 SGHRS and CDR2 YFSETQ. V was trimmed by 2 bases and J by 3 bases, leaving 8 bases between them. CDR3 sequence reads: CASSLGLDTEAFF. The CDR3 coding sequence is TGCGCCAGCAGCTTAGGCCTCGACACTGAAGCTTTCTTT.

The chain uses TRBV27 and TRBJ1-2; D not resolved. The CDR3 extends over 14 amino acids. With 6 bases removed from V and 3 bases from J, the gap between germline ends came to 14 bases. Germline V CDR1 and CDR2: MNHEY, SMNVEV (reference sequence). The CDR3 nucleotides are TGTGCCAGCAGGCGCGCCGGGTTTGACTATGGCTACACCTTC. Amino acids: CASRRAGFDYGYTF.

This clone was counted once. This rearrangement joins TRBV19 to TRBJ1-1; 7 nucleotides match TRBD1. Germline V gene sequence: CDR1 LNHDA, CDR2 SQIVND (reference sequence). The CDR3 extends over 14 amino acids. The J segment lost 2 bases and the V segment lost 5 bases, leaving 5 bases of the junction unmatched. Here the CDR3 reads CASSEYRGNTEAFF. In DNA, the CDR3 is TGTGCCAGTAGTGAATACAGGGGTAACACTGAAGCTTTCTTT.

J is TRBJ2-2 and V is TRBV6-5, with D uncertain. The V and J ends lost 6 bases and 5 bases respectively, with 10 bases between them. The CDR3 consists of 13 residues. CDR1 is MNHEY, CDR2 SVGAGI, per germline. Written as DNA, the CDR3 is TGTGCCAGCAGGGACCAGATGACCGGGGAGCTGTTTTTT. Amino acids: CASRDQMTGELFF.

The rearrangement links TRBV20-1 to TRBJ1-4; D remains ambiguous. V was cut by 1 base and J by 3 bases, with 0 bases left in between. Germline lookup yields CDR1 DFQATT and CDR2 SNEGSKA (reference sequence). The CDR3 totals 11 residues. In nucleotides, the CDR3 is TGCAGTGCTAGAGCTAATGAAAAACTGTTTTTT. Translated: CSARANEKLFF.

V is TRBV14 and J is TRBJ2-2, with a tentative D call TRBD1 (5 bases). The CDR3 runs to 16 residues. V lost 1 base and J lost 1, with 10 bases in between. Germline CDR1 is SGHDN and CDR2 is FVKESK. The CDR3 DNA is TGTGCCAGCAGCCAAGGGACACCCATGAACACCGGGGAGCTGTTTTTT. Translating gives CASSQGTPMNTGELFF. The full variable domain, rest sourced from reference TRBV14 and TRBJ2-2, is EAGVTQFPSHSVIEKGQTVTLRCDPISGHDNLYWYRRVMGKEIKFLLHFVKESKQDESGMPNNRFLAERTGGTYSTLKVQPAELEDSGVYFCASSQGTPMNTGELFFGEGSRLTVL.

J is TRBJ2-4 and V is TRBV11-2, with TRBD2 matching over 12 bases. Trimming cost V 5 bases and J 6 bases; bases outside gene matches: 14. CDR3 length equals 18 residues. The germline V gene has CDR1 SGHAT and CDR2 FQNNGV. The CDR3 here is CASSVNRILAGGLNIQYF. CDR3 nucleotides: TGTGCCAGCAGCGTGAACAGGATACTAGCGGGGGGATTAAACATTCAGTACTTC.

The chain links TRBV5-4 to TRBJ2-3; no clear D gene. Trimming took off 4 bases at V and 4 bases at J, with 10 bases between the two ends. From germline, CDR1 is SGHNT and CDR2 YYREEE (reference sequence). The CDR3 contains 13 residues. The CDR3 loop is CASSETFADTQYF. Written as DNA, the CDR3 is TGTGCCAGCAGCGAGACCTTCGCAGATACGCAGTATTTT.

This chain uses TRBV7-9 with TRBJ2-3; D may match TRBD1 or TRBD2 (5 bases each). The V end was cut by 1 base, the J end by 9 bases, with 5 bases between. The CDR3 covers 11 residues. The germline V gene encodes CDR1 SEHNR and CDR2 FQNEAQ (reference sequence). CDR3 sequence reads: CASSLGGTQYF. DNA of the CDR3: TGTGCCAGCAGCTTAGGGGGGACGCAGTATTTT.

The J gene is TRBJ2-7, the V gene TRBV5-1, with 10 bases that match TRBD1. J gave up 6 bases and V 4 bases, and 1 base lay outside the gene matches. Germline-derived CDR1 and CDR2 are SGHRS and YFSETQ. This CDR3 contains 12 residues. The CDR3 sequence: CASSGDRGEQYF. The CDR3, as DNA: TGCGCCAGCAGCGGGGACAGGGGCGAGCAGTACTTC. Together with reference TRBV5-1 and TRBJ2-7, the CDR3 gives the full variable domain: KAGVTQTPRYLIKTRGQQVTLSCSPISGHRSVSWYQQTPGQGLQFLFEYFSETQRNKGNFPGRFSGRQFSNSRSEMNVSTLELGDSALYLCASSGDRGEQYFGPGTRLTVT.

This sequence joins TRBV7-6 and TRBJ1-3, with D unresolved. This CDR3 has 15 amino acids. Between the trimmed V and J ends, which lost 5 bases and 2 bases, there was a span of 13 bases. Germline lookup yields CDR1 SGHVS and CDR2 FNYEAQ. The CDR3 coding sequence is TGTGCCAGCAGCCCTTTACTAGGGCCTGGAAACACCATATATTTT. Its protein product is CASSPLLGPGNTIYF.

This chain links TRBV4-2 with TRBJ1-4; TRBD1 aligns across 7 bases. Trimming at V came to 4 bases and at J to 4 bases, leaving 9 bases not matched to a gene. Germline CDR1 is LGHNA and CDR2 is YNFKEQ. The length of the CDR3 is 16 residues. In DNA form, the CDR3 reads TGTGCCAGCAGCCCAAAAACAGGGGCCTTTAATGAAAAACTGTTTTTT. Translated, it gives CASSPKTGAFNEKLFF.

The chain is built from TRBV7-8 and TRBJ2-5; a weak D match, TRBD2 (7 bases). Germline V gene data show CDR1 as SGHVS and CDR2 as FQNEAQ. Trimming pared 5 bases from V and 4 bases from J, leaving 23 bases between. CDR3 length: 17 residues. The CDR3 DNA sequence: TGTGCCAGCAGCGGCTACCTCACGGGGGAGGGGGGAGAGACCCAGTACTTC. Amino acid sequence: CASSGYLTGEGGETQYF.

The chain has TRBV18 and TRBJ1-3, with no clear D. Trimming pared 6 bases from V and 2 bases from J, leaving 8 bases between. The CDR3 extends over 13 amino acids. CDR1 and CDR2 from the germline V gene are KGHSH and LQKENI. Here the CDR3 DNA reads TGTGCCAGCTCCCCCGACACTGGAAACACCATATATTTT. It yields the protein CASSPDTGNTIYF. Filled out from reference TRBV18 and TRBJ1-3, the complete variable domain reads NAGVMQNPRHLVRRRGQEARLRCSPMKGHSHVYWYRQLPEEGLKFMVYLQKENIIDESGMPKERFSAEFPKEGPSILRIQQVVRGDSAAYFCASSPDTGNTIYFGEGSWLTVV.

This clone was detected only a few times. The CDR3 nucleotides are TGTGCCAGCAGCTTAGACTACCTTAGCACAGATACGCAGTATTTT. It codes for CASSLDYLSTDTQYF. The chain employs TRBV7-2 and TRBJ2-3; D call uncertain. Germline CDR1 reads SGHTA; CDR2 reads FQGNSA. V was trimmed by 1 base and J by 0 bases, leaving 8 bases between them. The length of the CDR3 is 15 residues.

This CDR3 is CASSYRGRTANYGYTF. The CDR3 nucleotides are TGTGCCAGCAGTTACCGAGGGAGGACAGCTAACTATGGCTACACCTTC. J is TRBJ1-2 and V is TRBV3-1 (or the pseudogene TRBV3-2); the D gene is possibly TRBD1 (6 bases). V lost 6 bases and J lost 0, with 17 bases in between. The CDR3 has 16 amino acids. Germline assignment: CDR1 LGHDT and CDR2 YNNKEL (reference sequence).